This entry lists 19 T cell receptor beta chains sequenced from one sample in a study of human T cells and chemical hapten exposure. TCRdb recomputed calls from the 5' RACE reads with MiXCR, one row per CDR3 protein. Here the sample spans 81,000 or so distinct CDR3 sequences, approximately 8% being singletons. Extraction yielded total RNA from whole blood (unfractionated). The receptors originated from a male donor in good health.

This clonotype was counted ten times or more. The V call is TRBV12-3 or TRBV12-4, the J call TRBJ2-7, with D tentatively TRBD2 (6 bases). The CDR3 length is 14 residues. V lost 6 bases and J lost 2, with 14 bases in between. The CDR3 DNA sequence: TGTGCCAGCAGAACCGGGACTGACGCCTACGAGCAGTACTTC. This sequence encodes CASRTGTDAYEQYF.

The chain joins TRBV6-1 to TRBJ1-1; tentative D call: TRBD1 (6 bases). Deletions cut 6 bases from V and 1 base from J, with 12 bases between. The V gene's germline CDR1 is MNHNS and CDR2 SASEGT. The CDR3 covers 14 residues. The CDR3 is CASRDRAANTEAFF. The CDR3 DNA reads as TGTGCCAGCAGGGACAGAGCGGCGAACACTGAAGCTTTCTTT.

This clonotype was recorded at least ten times. The V call is TRBV20-1, the J call TRBJ2-5; D remains unclear. Germline values: CDR1 DFQATT, CDR2 SNEGSKA (reference sequence). CDR3 length: 11 residues. Trimming removed 3 bases from V and 0 bases from J, with 2 bases in between. The CDR3 sequence is CSASDQETQYF. The DNA for the CDR3 is TGCAGTGCTAGCGACCAAGAGACCCAGTACTTC.

This clonotype came up many times. V usage is TRBV6-5 and J usage is TRBJ2-5, with D tentatively TRBD2 (6 bases). From germline, CDR1 is MNHEY and CDR2 SVGAGI. This CDR3 spans 13 amino acids. V dropped 2 bases and J dropped 2 bases, with 6 bases sitting between them. CDR3 sequence: CASSYREQETQYF. The CDR3 DNA reads TGTGCCAGCAGTTACCGGGAGCAAGAGACCCAGTACTTC.

V usage is TRBV2 and J usage is TRBJ2-1; D may be TRBD2 (5 bases). The CDR3 has 16 amino acids. CDR1 is SNHLY, CDR2 FYNNEI, per germline. Trimming removed 3 bases at V and 0 bases at J, with 12 bases between. Here the CDR3 reads CASSERLANSYNEQFF. CDR3 DNA: TGTGCCAGCAGTGAGAGGTTAGCGAACTCCTACAATGAGCAGTTCTTC.

This clonotype was counted at least ten times. V gene TRBV12-3 or TRBV12-4 combines with J gene TRBJ2-7; 11 nucleotides align to TRBD1. Germline trimming cut 3 bases from V and 5 bases from J; bases unmatched to any gene: 3. The CDR3 extends over 14 amino acids. The CDR3 bases are TGTGCCAGCAGTTTCACGGACAGGGGGCACGAGCAGTACTTC. Protein: CASSFTDRGHEQYF.

The table lists this clonotype with many counts. The chain links TRBV20-1 to TRBJ2-4; the match to TRBD2 covers 10 bases. The germline CDR1 and CDR2 sequences are DFQATT and SNEGSKA (reference sequence). This CDR3 region has 18 residues. Trimming took 0 bases from V and 6 from J; bases not matched to a gene: 14. The CDR3 DNA follows: TGCAGTGCTAGAGAGATGGGTTCACTTGGGACTAGCGCAAACATTCAGTACTTC. As protein: CSAREMGSLGTSANIQYF.

This clonotype occurred a few times. The chain couples TRBV14 to TRBJ2-1; D gene unclear. Germline CDR1 reads SGHDN; CDR2 reads FVKESK. The V and J ends lost 3 bases and 10 bases respectively, with 10 bases between them. The CDR3 totals 12 residues. The CDR3 DNA reads as TGTGCCAGCAGCCAGGGTGGACGGGAGCAGTTCTTC. Encoded protein: CASSQGGREQFF.

This clonotype was picked up many times. The rearrangement joins TRBV4-1 to TRBJ2-7; 13 bases line up with TRBD2. V shed 3 bases and J 7 bases; nucleotides not matched to a gene: 9. Germline V lookup: CDR1 MGHRA, CDR2 YSYEKL. This CDR3 has 16 amino acids. The CDR3 nucleotides are TGCGCCAGCAGCCACTCTGGACTAGCGGGAGAGGGTGAGCAGTACTTC. Its translation is CASSHSGLAGEGEQYF.

This clonotype showed up many times. The genes are TRBV10-2 and TRBJ2-1, with TRBD2 matching over 11 bases. The V gene end was trimmed by 6 bases and the J gene end by 0 bases; junction bases not matched to a gene: 4. Germline CDR1 and CDR2: WSHSY and SAAADI. The CDR3 length is 16 residues. The CDR3 region has the DNA TGCGCCAGCAGGGGACTAGCGGTGAGCTCCTACAATGAGCAGTTCTTC. Amino acid sequence: CASRGLAVSSYNEQFF.

This clonotype has a handful of counts. The chain has TRBV20-1 and TRBJ1-6, with TRBD1 matching 7 bases. This CDR3 is 16 amino acids long. Germline CDR1 is DFQATT and CDR2 is SNEGSKA (reference sequence). Trimming removed 3 bases from V and 3 bases from J; junction bases left unmatched: 8. CDR3 in amino acids: CSARAPGQDYNSPLHF. The CDR3 DNA is TGCAGTGCTAGGGCCCCCGGACAGGACTATAATTCACCCCTCCACTTT.

The V gene is TRBV6-2 or TRBV6-3, the J gene TRBJ2-1; 8 bases agree with TRBD2. Germline-derived CDR1 and CDR2 are MNHEY and SVGEGT. Unmatched junction bases numbered 6, after V lost 8 bases and J lost 9 bases. The CDR3 runs 12 residues. In nucleotides, the CDR3 is TGTGCCAGCTCCGGGGGGGGGCGTGAGCAGTTCTTC. Translated: CASSGGGREQFF.

Worth noting for this clonotype: A clone one base away is much larger, so this may be a read error. The chain carries TRBV6-5 and TRBJ2-7; D unresolved. Trimming took 6 bases from V and 3 from J, leaving 15 bases between them. The length of the CDR3 is 14 residues. Per the germline V gene, CDR1 is MNHEY and CDR2 is SVGAGI. The chain's CDR3 is CASRDPSSCYEQYF. In DNA form, the CDR3 reads TGTGCCAGCAGGGACCCCTCTTCTTGCTACGAGCAGTACTTC.

This clonotype came up many times. V is TRBV6-2 or TRBV6-3 and J is TRBJ2-2; no definite D call. This CDR3 comprises 13 residues. Looked up from germline, CDR1 is MNHEY and CDR2 is SVGEGT. V lost 6 bases and J 1 base, leaving 6 bases between the germline ends. The CDR3 reads CASSKQNTGELFF. The DNA for the CDR3 is TGTGCCAGCAGCAAACAGAACACCGGGGAGCTGTTTTTT.

This clonotype was observed at least ten times. The chain recombines TRBV3-1 with TRBJ2-1; D may be TRBD1 or TRBD2 (5 bases each). Trimming left V 1 base short and J 4 bases short, with 14 bases between. Per germline, CDR1 LGHDT and CDR2 YNNKEL (reference sequence). The CDR3 runs 16 residues. The CDR3 DNA reads as TGTGCCAGCAGCCAAGGTTTAGCGACAGCTTACAATGAGCAGTTCTTC. Protein: CASSQGLATAYNEQFF.

This chain connects TRBV7-6 to TRBJ2-7; D is unresolved. This CDR3 has 14 residues. V gave up 1 base and J gave up 3 bases, with 10 bases separating them. In germline, CDR1 is SGHVS, CDR2 FNYEAQ. CDR3 in DNA: TGTGCCAGCAGCTTAGGGCCTAGTTACTACGAGCAGTACTTC. Its protein is CASSLGPSYYEQYF. Looking up the rest from reference TRBV7-6 and TRBJ2-7 gives the full variable domain: GAGVSQSPRYKVTKRGQDVALRCDPISGHVSLYWYRQALGQGPEFLTYFNYEAQQDKSGLPNDRFSAERPEGSISTLTIQRTEQRDSAMYRCASSLGPSYYEQYFGPGTRLTVT.

This clonotype was picked up a small number of times. The chain combines TRBV5-1 with TRBJ1-5; D remains unclear. The V end was cut by 0 bases, the J end by 5 bases, with 6 bases between. The CDR3 is 13 residues long. Germline values: CDR1 SGHRS, CDR2 YFSETQ. CDR3 in DNA: TGCGCCAGCAGCTTGGTACCCGATCAGCCCCAGCATTTT. Protein product: CASSLVPDQPQHF.

This clonotype was counted a few times. The rearrangement joins TRBV6-5 to TRBJ2-1, with D possibly TRBD2 on 6 matching bases. V shed 8 bases and J shed 0 bases, with 14 bases lying between them. The CDR3 sequence is 15 residues long. Per germline, CDR1 MNHEY and CDR2 SVGAGI. As DNA, the CDR3 is TGTGCCAGCTTCCCCGGGGGTAGCTCCTACAATGAGCAGTTCTTC. It codes for CASFPGGSSYNEQFF.

The chain couples TRBV5-1 to TRBJ1-5; no clear D gene. The CDR3 is 14 amino acids. Germline lookup yields CDR1 SGHRS and CDR2 YFSETQ. The V and J ends lost 0 bases and 4 bases respectively, with 8 bases between them. CDR3 sequence reads: CASSLASGNQPQHF. The CDR3 bases are TGCGCCAGCAGCTTGGCCTCTGGGAATCAGCCCCAGCATTTT.